The T cell receptor (beta chain) under discussion was sequenced for a study of blood T cells in healthy people across ages (dated by TCRdb to about 2015). As for the study more broadly: In model experiments, template switching captured roughly one uniquely barcoded TCR beta cDNA molecule for every two T cells. To track age-related changes in TCR beta repertoire diversity, the study relied on deep sequencing normalized with unique cDNA molecular identifiers. Donors were grouped into four age groups: young (average roughly 17 years), middle-aged (about 38), aged (about 60) and long-lived (approximately 75). To avoid experimental bias, donors of different ages were randomly spread across the sequencing lanes. For two donors (one aged 18 to 30 and one aged 80 or older), the study analyzed two additional independent replicas of 1 million unique cDNA reads from the same blood draw.

The full study reports these points: Total diversity estimates from one million sequenced T cells were considered lower bounds and underestimates. As age increased, observed TCR beta diversity per million T cells dropped in a roughly linear way, and a significant reduction was already evident by age around 41. Conclusive comparison of naive and antigen-experienced compartments was prevented by the profiling of bulk unsorted PBMCs. Observed TCR beta diversity correlated strongly with the percentage of naive T cells measured by flow cytometry. Because donor CMV infection status was unknown, age-related changes in expanded clonotypes were potentially confounded. Compared with the aged group, the long-lived group had more naive CD4+ T cells, fewer expanded clones and increased TCR diversity, a pattern suggesting age selection.

The donors were 40 or so Caucasian individuals from Russia, aged 6 to 90 years, who were systemically healthy. Each donor gave about 11 milliliters of peripheral blood, drawn into EDTA-treated Vacutainer tubes. Ficoll-Paque density-gradient centrifugation was used to isolate PBMCs, with at least 7 million per sample. Trizol reagent was used to extract total RNA from PBMCs, with at least 5.5 micrograms per sample. Naive CD45RAhigh/CD27high T cell percentages were measured by flow cytometry on a PBMC aliquot from every donor. This clonotype was counted at least ten times. Its antigen target is currently unknown. Per-base quality was not reported, and no clone a single base away is much larger than it. Library creation used 5' RACE. The data were produced on an Illumina HiSeq 2500. A second about 6 to 11 cycle PCR used a sample-barcoded 5' primer and a J-beta primer mix. A template-switch 5' adaptor carrying 12 random nucleotides introduced a unique molecular identifier onto each TCR beta cDNA molecule. Each sample yielded at least 2.5 million CDR3-containing paired-end reads. The Mint cDNA synthesis kit, primed by a TRBC-specific oligonucleotide, was used to synthesize first-strand cDNA from all RNA. All cDNA was treated with uracil-DNA glycosylase and then went through a first 18-cycle PCR with the universal primers M1SS and BC2_uni_R. The authors processed their data as follows. For normalization, 1 million high-quality reads were randomly selected from each sample, with every read carrying a distinct molecular identifier. Instead of being binned into consensus sequences, reads with shared molecular identifiers were discarded. MiTCR, with a Q25 quality threshold and the strictest error-elimination algorithm, was used for CDR3 identification, clonotype clustering and error correction. A nonparametric unseen species model using Euler transformation provided a lower-bound estimate of total TCR beta diversity. The public reads were reprocessed in TCRdb via fastp at Q25 and MiXCR, keeping in-frame beta chains. When rows share a CDR3 protein, they turn into one entry using the most common DNA and genes. These V and J calls rely on TCRdb rather than the paper's analysis. A total of 650,000 to 700,000 distinct CDR3 sequences appear in this sample, about 34% of them only once. 15% of the sample rests with the top ten.

Including cysteine and phenylalanine, the CDR3 has 16 amino acids. The sequence is cut down to CDR3 DNA, 48 bases in frame from base 1. In the germline V gene, CDR1 corresponds to MNHEY and CDR2 to SVGAGI. Trimming takes 4 bases from V and 0 bases from J, and the germline ends sit 14 bases apart. The clonotype was recovered from a woman of 80 years or more in good health. Donor details come from another sample of the same person, matched by shared clones. The chain employs TRBV6-5 and TRBJ2-3; a weak D assignment points to TRBD2 (5 bases agree). Sequencing input: blood. The nucleotide sequence reads as follows: TGTGCCAGCAGTTCGTCTAGCAGATCTAGCACAGATACGCAGTATTTT. It translates as CASSSSSRSSTDTQYF.